This T cell receptor (beta chain) was obtained from a study of T-cell reconstitution after alpha-beta-depleted transplantation in children. Preparation of the TCRbeta library was carried out with unique molecular identifiers. TCRdb itself ran the PCR reads through MiXCR, one entry per CDR3 protein. The table has a few hundred thousand distinct CDR3 sequences, 20% to 30% seen once. The CDR3 is 17 amino acids. V trimming: 6 bases; J trimming: 2 bases; junction bases outside the gene matches: 9. In germline, CDR1 is MDHEN, CDR2 SYDVKM. Points from the study as a whole: Reports say that about two months after transplant, the alpha-beta T cells came out of several hundred graft clones that had expanded. Newly generated T cells supplied most T-cell counts and diversity one year post-transplant. Recipient T cells and thymic progenitors that survived gave rise to the high TCRbeta diversity observed at day 60 in some patients.

As for this clonotype: The antigen remains unidentified.

This rearrangement joins TRBV28 to TRBJ1-5; 11 bases agree with TRBD1. Here the sequenced sample was PBMCs, taken before TCRalphabeta/CD19-depleted stem cell transplant. This clonotype was obtained from a boy under two years old with Wiskott-Aldrich syndrome, due to receive a stem cell transplant. CDR3 bases: TGTGCCAGCAGCCGGACAGGGGGCTTGGGGGGCAATCAGCCCCAGCATTTT. It specifies CASSRTGGLGGNQPQHF.